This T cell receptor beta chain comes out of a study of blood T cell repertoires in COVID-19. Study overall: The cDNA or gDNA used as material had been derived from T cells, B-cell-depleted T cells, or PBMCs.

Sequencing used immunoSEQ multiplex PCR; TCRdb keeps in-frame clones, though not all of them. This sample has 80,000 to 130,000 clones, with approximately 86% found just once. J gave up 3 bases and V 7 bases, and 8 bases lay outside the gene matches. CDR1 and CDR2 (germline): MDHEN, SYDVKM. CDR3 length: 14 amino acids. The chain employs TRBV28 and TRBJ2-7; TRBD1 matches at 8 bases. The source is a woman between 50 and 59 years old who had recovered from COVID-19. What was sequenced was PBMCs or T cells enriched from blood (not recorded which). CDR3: CASTRQGSIYEQYF. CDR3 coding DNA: TGTGCCAGCACTCGACAGGGGTCCATCTACGAGCAGTACTTC. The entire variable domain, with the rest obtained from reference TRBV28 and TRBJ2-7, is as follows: DVKVTQSSRYLVKRTGEKVFLECVQDMDHENMFWYRQDPGLGLRLIYFSYDVKMKEKGDIPEGYSVSREKKERFSLILESASTNQTSMYLCASTRQGSIYEQYFGPGTRLTVT.